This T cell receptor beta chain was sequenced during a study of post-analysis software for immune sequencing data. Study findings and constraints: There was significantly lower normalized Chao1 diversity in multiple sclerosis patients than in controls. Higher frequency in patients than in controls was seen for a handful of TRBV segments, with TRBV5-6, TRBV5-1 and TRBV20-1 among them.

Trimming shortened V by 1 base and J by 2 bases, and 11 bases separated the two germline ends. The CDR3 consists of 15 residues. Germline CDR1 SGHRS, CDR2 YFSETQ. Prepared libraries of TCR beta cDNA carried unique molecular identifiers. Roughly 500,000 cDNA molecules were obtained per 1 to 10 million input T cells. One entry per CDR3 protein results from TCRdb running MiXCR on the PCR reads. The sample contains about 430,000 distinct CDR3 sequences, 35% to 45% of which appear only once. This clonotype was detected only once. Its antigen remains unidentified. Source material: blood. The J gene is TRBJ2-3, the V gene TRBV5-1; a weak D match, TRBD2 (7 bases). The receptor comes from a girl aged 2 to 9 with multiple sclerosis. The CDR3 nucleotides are TGCGCCAGCAGCTTGAGGGGGGGCCCCACAGATACGCAGTATTTT. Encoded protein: CASSLRGGPTDTQYF.